The 14 T cell receptor beta chains listed next were all sequenced from one sample in a study of quantifying T cell responses using KT2 cells. Overall study context: Reverse transcription used primers in the TCR alpha and beta constant regions.

Each cDNA got a UMI-containing oligo ligated at its 3' end. First-round PCR used three to five cycles and beta primers RC1.1 and RC1.2 covering TRBC1 and TRBC2. TCRdb fed the UMI-ligation and nested PCR reads into MiXCR, producing one record per CDR3 protein. The sample consists of over 55,000 distinct CDR3 sequences, about 12% of them appearing once. The sequencing input was PBMCs spiked with cells of the T cell clone KT2. These receptors were taken from a human donor.

This chain connects TRBV5-4 to TRBJ2-3; 7 positions agree with TRBD1. Germline CDR1 is SGHNT and CDR2 is YYREEE (reference sequence). The CDR3 contains 15 residues. Trimming at V came to 3 bases and at J to 1 base, leaving 5 bases not matched to a gene. DNA for the CDR3: TGTGCCAGCAGCTGGACAGGCCGGGGCACAGATACGCAGTATTTT. As protein: CASSWTGRGTDTQYF.

This chain connects TRBV20-1 to TRBJ1-1; D is uncertain. This CDR3 comprises 11 residues. Trimming shortened V by 3 bases and J by 1 base, and 3 bases separated the two germline ends. Germline V gene data show CDR1 as DFQATT and CDR2 as SNEGSKA (reference sequence). CDR3 coding DNA: TGCAGTGCTAGTAAGAACACTGAAGCTTTCTTT. Translated, it gives CSASKNTEAFF.

This clonotype has a handful of counts. The V gene is TRBV12-3 or TRBV12-4, the J gene TRBJ2-5; D not certain. The V gene lost 5 bases and the J gene lost 3 bases, with 10 bases spanning the gap. The CDR3 has 13 amino acids. The DNA of the CDR3 is TGTGCCAGCAGTGATCTCACTAAAGAGACCCAGTACTTC. Encoded protein: CASSDLTKETQYF.

This clonotype was recorded a few times. The J gene is TRBJ2-7, the V gene TRBV4-3; 9 bases are a match to TRBD2. V lost 4 bases to trimming and J lost 2 bases; unmatched junction nucleotides: 6. The CDR3 is made up of 15 amino acids. Germline assignment: CDR1 LGHNA and CDR2 YSLEER. The DNA for the CDR3 is TGCGCCAGCAGCCCATTAGCGGGAGCGACCTACGAGCAGTACTTC. It encodes CASSPLAGATYEQYF.

This chain uses TRBV12-3 or TRBV12-4 with TRBJ1-5; a possible D gene is TRBD1 (6 bases). The CDR3 runs to 16 residues. The V end lost 3 bases, the J end lost 2 bases, and 14 bases lay between the germline ends. CDR3 sequence (DNA): TGTGCCAGCAGTTTTTGGGGGGAGGGGGGCAATCAGCCCCAGCATTTT. Its translation: CASSFWGEGGNQPQHF.

This clonotype was seen repeatedly, ten times or more. The chain combines TRBV20-1 with TRBJ1-6; 7 bases match TRBD1. The germline V gene has CDR1 DFQATT and CDR2 SNEGSKA (reference sequence). The CDR3 consists of 16 residues. The V segment lost 0 bases and the J segment 6 bases; nucleotides outside the gene matches: 8. DNA for the CDR3: TGCAGTGCTAGAGATCCCCTGGCAGGGGGTAATTCACCCCTCCACTTT. Its translation: CSARDPLAGGNSPLHF.

The chain joins TRBV4-1 to TRBJ2-7; possibly TRBD2 for D (6 bases). Germline V gene sequence: CDR1 MGHRA, CDR2 YSYEKL. V was pared by 0 bases and J by 2 bases, with 14 bases between. The CDR3 is 16 residues long. Here the CDR3 reads CASSQDPGDKPYEQYF. CDR3 bases: TGCGCCAGCAGCCAAGATCCGGGGGATAAGCCCTACGAGCAGTACTTC.

This clonotype was seen ten or more times. The rearrangement uses TRBV11-2 and TRBJ1-6; tentatively, D is TRBD1 (5 bases). Germline V gene lookup returns CDR1 SGHAT and CDR2 FQNNGV. The V gene lost 2 bases and the J gene lost 6 bases, with 11 bases spanning the gap. The CDR3 has 15 amino acids. The CDR3 nucleotides are TGTGCCAGCAGCTTAACGGGGCGCAGTAATTCACCCCTCCACTTT. It specifies CASSLTGRSNSPLHF.

This clonotype was seen a few times. This chain uses TRBV25-1 with TRBJ2-7; 11 nucleotides line up with TRBD2. The CDR3 spans 15 residues. The V segment lost 6 bases and the J segment 4 bases; nucleotides outside the gene matches: 8. The germline V gene has CDR1 MGHDK and CDR2 SYGVNS. CDR3 coding DNA: TGTGCCAGCAGCCAAACTAGCGGGGGCGGATACGAGCAGTACTTC. The encoded protein is CASSQTSGGGYEQYF.

This clonotype appeared a few times. V gene TRBV7-3 combines with J gene TRBJ2-2; TRBD1 is a possible D gene (6 bases). The CDR3 spans 17 residues. Trimming removed 0 bases at V and 5 bases at J, with 16 bases between. Germline CDR1 is SGHTA and CDR2 is FQGTGA. The CDR3 loop is CASSLTASGTSTGELFF. DNA of the CDR3: TGTGCCAGCAGCTTAACAGCCTCAGGGACAAGTACCGGGGAGCTGTTTTTT.

This clonotype was detected only a few times. The V call is TRBV27, the J call TRBJ2-1, with D unclear. Deletions cut 3 bases from V and 2 bases from J, with 11 bases between. The CDR3 runs to 15 residues. CDR1 and CDR2 from the germline V gene are MNHEY and SMNVEV (reference sequence). The CDR3 region is CASSLATLPYNEQFF. The CDR3 bases are TGTGCCAGCAGTTTGGCCACCCTGCCCTACAATGAGCAGTTCTTC.

This clonotype turned up a few times. The CDR3 reads CSVDDGQGASAGYTF. The CDR3 coding sequence is TGCAGCGTCGACGACGGACAGGGGGCTAGCGCTGGCTACACCTTC. The V call is TRBV29-1, the J call TRBJ1-2; 11 bases match TRBD1. V gave up 6 bases and J gave up 7 bases; unmatched junction bases: 13. CDR1 is SQVTM and CDR2 is ANQGSEA in the germline V gene. There are 15 residues in the CDR3.

This clonotype was seen more than once but under ten times. At one end the junction does not follow the germline gene, possibly because of a read error. The V and J genes are TRBV7-7 and TRBJ2-2; TRBD1 agrees at 8 bases. Looked up from germline, CDR1 is SSHAT and CDR2 is FNYEAQ (reference sequence). The CDR3 is 14 residues long. CDR3 protein: CASRQGFGTGELFF. The CDR3 coding sequence is TGTGCTAGCAGACAGGGGTTCGGCACCGGGGAGCTGTTTTTT.

The gene calls are TRBV6-1 and TRBJ1-1; maybe TRBD1 (5 bases). The V and J ends lost 7 bases and 8 bases respectively, with 20 bases between them. The CDR3 spans 14 residues. CDR1 is MNHNS and CDR2 is SASEGT in the germline V gene. CDR3 DNA sequence: TGTGCCAGCATTACGTCGGGGGGGTTGTTGGAAGCTTTCTTT. Its translation: CASITSGGLLEAFF.